The 30 T cell receptor beta chains below were found in one sample sequenced in a study of OX40 agonist ivuxolimab in advanced cancers. Only in-frame clones appear in the TCRdb table, and some are missing; sequencing was by immunoSEQ multiplex PCR. Here the sample spans several thousand clones, roughly 77% being singletons. Source: CD4+ or CD8+ T cells sorted from blood, taken in a trial of the OX40 agonist ivuxolimab. These receptors were collected from an adult with an advanced solid tumor such as melanoma, head and neck, liver or kidney cancer.

This rearrangement joins TRBV2 to TRBJ2-5, with unresolved D. CDR3 length equals 11 residues. Germline CDR1 SNHLY, CDR2 FYNNEI. Trimming took off 6 bases at V and 4 bases at J, with 6 bases between the two ends. The CDR3 loop is CASRVRETQYF. In DNA, the CDR3 is TGTGCCAGCAGAGTTCGAGAGACCCAGTACTTC. Variable domain in full (rest from reference TRBV2 and TRBJ2-5): EPEVTQTPSHQVTQMGQEVILRCVPISNHLYFYWYRQILGQKVEFLVSFYNNEISEKSEIFDDQFSVERPDGSNFTLKIRSTKLEDSAMYFCASRVRETQYFGPGTRLLVL.

DNA for the CDR3: TGTGCCAGCGCTCCCCTCTATGGGGACGAGCAGTACTTC. Encoded protein: CASAPLYGDEQYF. The rearrangement uses TRBV7-9 and TRBJ2-7, with no clear D. V gave up 8 bases and J gave up 5 bases, with 16 bases separating them. The length of the CDR3 is 13 residues. Germline V gene sequence: CDR1 SEHNR, CDR2 FQNEAQ (reference sequence).

The chain joins TRBV4-1 to TRBJ1-2; weak D call: TRBD1 (6 bases). The V end was cut by 1 base, the J end by 4 bases, with 31 bases between. The CDR3 sequence is 21 residues long. Germline CDR1 is MGHRA and CDR2 is YSYEKL. DNA of the CDR3: TGCGCCAGCAGCCAAGTTTTATACGCGGGTGGAGGGGGAGCGTCGGCCTATGGCTACACCTTC. As protein: CASSQVLYAGGGGASAYGYTF.

This chain joins TRBV6-1 and TRBJ2-7; tentatively, D is TRBD1 (6 bases). The CDR3 contains 16 residues. Germline CDR1 is MNHNS and CDR2 is SASEGT. Trimming stripped 0 bases from V and 5 bases from J, with 17 bases between. DNA for the CDR3: TGTGCCAGCAGTGAAGCGGGAACAGGGCCATTGGACGAGCAGTACTTC. Amino acid sequence: CASSEAGTGPLDEQYF.

The V and J genes are TRBV6-1 and TRBJ1-1; D is perhaps TRBD1 (6 bases). The CDR3 loop spans 12 amino acids. CDR1 MNHNS and CDR2 SASEGT come from the germline V gene. The V gene lost 5 bases and the J gene lost 3 bases, with 7 bases spanning the gap. The CDR3 sequence is CASSQGYTEAFF. CDR3 DNA: TGTGCCAGCAGTCAGGGGTACACTGAAGCTTTCTTT.

J is TRBJ1-2 and V is TRBV19, with 10 bases lining up with TRBD1. CDR3 length equals 15 residues. The germline gives CDR1 LNHDA, CDR2 SQIVND (reference sequence). V lost 5 bases, J lost 3 bases, and 6 bases stayed unmatched. The CDR3 loop is CASSARGQGDYGYTF. The CDR3 DNA sequence: TGTGCCAGTAGTGCCCGAGGACAGGGGGACTATGGCTACACCTTC. Based on the CDR3 plus reference TRBV19 and TRBJ1-2, the full variable domain is DGGITQSPKYLFRKEGQNVTLSCEQNLNHDAMYWYRQDPGQGLRLIYYSQIVNDFQKGDIAEGYSVSREKKESFPLTVTSAQKNPTAFYLCASSARGQGDYGYTFGSGTRLTVV.

This clone was detected a few times. This chain links TRBV4-1 with TRBJ1-1; D is unresolved. The CDR3 extends over 15 amino acids. In germline, CDR1 is MGHRA, CDR2 YSYEKL. V was shortened by 0 bases and J by 1 base, with 9 bases between the two germline ends. CDR3 nucleotides: TGCGCCAGCAGCCAAGATCACGGACGGAACACTGAAGCTTTCTTT. This encodes CASSQDHGRNTEAFF.

V usage is TRBV27 and J usage is TRBJ2-7, with a tentative D call TRBD1 (5 bases). This CDR3 is built from 14 residues. Germline V gene sequence: CDR1 MNHEY, CDR2 SMNVEV (reference sequence). Trimming shortened V by 2 bases and J by 3 bases, and 11 bases separated the two germline ends. This chain's CDR3 is CASSLGRAYYEQYF. CDR3 sequence (DNA): TGTGCCAGCAGTTTAGGCAGGGCGTACTACGAGCAGTACTTC.

V and J are TRBV5-1 and TRBJ2-7, with 9 positions matching TRBD1. Trimming cost V 3 bases and J 0 bases; bases outside gene matches: 4. In germline, CDR1 is SGHRS, CDR2 YFSETQ. There are 15 residues in the CDR3. The CDR3 nucleotides are TGCGCCAGCAGCTGGACAGGGGACAGCTCCTACGAGCAGTACTTC. Its protein is CASSWTGDSSYEQYF.

The chain is built from TRBV27 and TRBJ1-1, with TRBD1 matching 7 bases. The CDR3 totals 15 residues. V lost 2 bases and J lost 4; bases outside the gene matches: 7. The germline gives CDR1 MNHEY, CDR2 SMNVEV (reference sequence). The CDR3 nucleotides are TGTGCCAGCAGTTTAGGTGAAGGGGGCGTCACTGAAGCTTTCTTT. Residues: CASSLGEGGVTEAFF.

This clone turned up a few times. The chain is built from TRBV15 and TRBJ1-1, with 7 nucleotides matching TRBD1. The CDR3 is made up of 15 amino acids. Trimming took 6 bases from V and 1 from J; bases not matched to a gene: 8. In germline, CDR1 is LNHNV, CDR2 YYDKDF (reference sequence). CDR3 in DNA: TGTGCCACCAGAGCAAGGAGGACAGGGAACACTGAAGCTTTCTTT. Translating gives CATRARRTGNTEAFF.

This chain joins TRBV9 and TRBJ2-7, with TRBD2 matching over 7 bases. J was trimmed by 1 base and V by 0 bases; bases with no gene match: 4. CDR1 is SGDLS, CDR2 YYNGEE, per germline. This CDR3 comprises 15 residues. The CDR3 loop is CASSVAPSGSYEQYF. Here the CDR3 DNA reads TGTGCCAGCAGCGTAGCCCCTAGCGGATCCTACGAGCAGTACTTC. Complete variable domain (other parts from reference TRBV9 and TRBJ2-7): DSGVTQTPKHLITATGQRVTLRCSPRSGDLSVYWYQQSLDQGLQFLIQYYNGEERAKGNILERFSAQQFPDLHSELNLSSLELGDSALYFCASSVAPSGSYEQYFGPGTRLTVT.

J is TRBJ2-7 and V is TRBV30, with D possibly matching TRBD2 (6 bases). The CDR3 has 13 residues. V was trimmed by 0 bases and J by 7 bases, leaving 13 bases between them. The germline gives CDR1 GTSNPN, CDR2 SVGIG (reference sequence). The CDR3 DNA is TGTGCCTGGAGTGTACAATCCGCGGGGGAGCAGTACTTC. Translated: CAWSVQSAGEQYF.

This sequence joins TRBV6-5 and TRBJ2-7; no clear D gene. Trimming stripped 0 bases from V and 1 base from J, with 7 bases between. Germline V CDR1 and CDR2: MNHEY, SVGAGI. This CDR3 has 14 amino acids. The CDR3 DNA follows: TGTGCCAGCAGTTACTCAGAGGATTCCTACGAGCAGTACTTC. Translation: CASSYSEDSYEQYF.

The rearrangement links TRBV28 to TRBJ2-2, with 10 bases identical to TRBD1. Germline V gives CDR1 MDHEN, CDR2 SYDVKM. The length of the CDR3 is 15 residues. The junction had 6 bases not matched to a gene; V was cut back by 5 bases and J by 6 bases. The CDR3 region has the DNA TGTGCCAGCAGTCCCGGGACAGGGGATTCCGGGGAGCTGTTTTTT. Translation gives CASSPGTGDSGELFF.

The rearrangement links TRBV5-1 to TRBJ1-6; D not resolved. The CDR3 has 14 amino acids. Germline V gene sequence: CDR1 SGHRS, CDR2 YFSETQ. V lost 0 bases, J lost 6 bases, and 7 bases lay in between. CDR3 protein: CASSLGSANSPLHF. CDR3 DNA sequence: TGCGCCAGCAGCTTGGGATCCGCTAATTCACCCCTCCACTTT.

This rearrangement joins TRBV5-6 to TRBJ2-7, with 8 bases lining up with TRBD1. The CDR3 totals 14 residues. Germline CDR1 SGHDT, CDR2 YYEEEE. Trimming at V came to 3 bases and at J to 0 bases, leaving 2 bases not matched to a gene. CDR3 residues: CASSSGGLSYEQYF. For the CDR3, the DNA is TGTGCCAGCAGCTCAGGGGGCCTCTCCTACGAGCAGTACTTC.

The V call is TRBV7-9, the J call TRBJ1-3, with D perhaps TRBD1 (5 bases). The V end lost 4 bases, the J end lost 0 bases, and 19 bases lay between the germline ends. This CDR3 has 18 residues. Germline lookup yields CDR1 SEHNR and CDR2 FQNEAQ (reference sequence). The CDR3 here is CASSSAGTDRHSGNTIYF. In DNA form, the CDR3 reads TGTGCCAGCAGCTCTGCCGGGACGGATCGTCACTCTGGAAACACCATATATTTT.

This clone was observed a handful of times. The CDR3 is CASSFGVEQFF. As DNA, the CDR3 is TGTGCCAGCAGCTTCGGGGTTGAGCAGTTCTTC. The chain employs TRBV7-8 and TRBJ2-1; D is perhaps TRBD2 (5 bases). Looked up from germline, CDR1 is SGHVS and CDR2 is FQNEAQ. The CDR3 covers 11 residues. V lost 3 bases and J lost 9, with 6 bases in between.

The rearrangement links TRBV29-1 to TRBJ1-1, with TRBD1 as a possible D gene (5 bases). Germline-derived CDR1 and CDR2 are SQVTM and ANQGSEA. The CDR3 is 14 amino acids. The ends were cut back, 0 bases at V and 1 base at J, with 9 bases in the middle. As DNA, the CDR3 is TGCAGCGTTGAAGAAGCAGGGACGAACACTGAAGCTTTCTTT. Its protein is CSVEEAGTNTEAFF.

The chain couples TRBV5-1 to TRBJ2-1; 8 bases match TRBD1. Germline lookup yields CDR1 SGHRS and CDR2 YFSETQ. This CDR3 has 17 amino acids. V lost 0 bases and J lost 3; bases outside the gene matches: 8. The CDR3 DNA is TGCGCCAGCAGCTTGGCCGACAGGGGCGACCTCTACAATGAGCAGTTCTTC. It translates to CASSLADRGDLYNEQFF.

This sequence joins TRBV4-2 and TRBJ2-7; perhaps TRBD2 as D (5 bases). Deletions cut 1 base from V and 1 base from J, with 8 bases between. There are 14 residues in the CDR3. Germline V gives CDR1 LGHNA, CDR2 YNFKEQ. The CDR3 DNA reads as TGTGCCAGCAGCCAAGTGGCGGGTTCCTACGAGCAGTACTTC. Translated, it gives CASSQVAGSYEQYF.

The rearrangement links TRBV7-9 to TRBJ2-1; 13 bases align to TRBD2. With 5 bases clipped from V and 10 bases from J, the junction kept 11 bases outside the gene matches. This CDR3 has 16 residues. Germline V gene lookup returns CDR1 SEHNR and CDR2 FQNEAQ (reference sequence). The CDR3 protein is CASSPKGTSGIWEQFF. The DNA for the CDR3 is TGTGCCAGCAGCCCCAAAGGGACTAGCGGGATTTGGGAGCAGTTCTTC.

The chain links TRBV6-5 to TRBJ2-7; either TRBD1 or TRBD2 may supply D (5 bases each). Germline values: CDR1 MNHEY, CDR2 SVGAGI. With 0 bases removed from V and 2 bases from J, the gap between germline ends came to 11 bases. The CDR3 consists of 15 residues. CDR3 loop: CASSYSEGKPYEQYF. CDR3 bases: TGTGCCAGCAGTTACTCTGAGGGGAAGCCCTACGAGCAGTACTTC.

The V call is TRBV4-1, the J call TRBJ2-7; 7 bases map to TRBD1. CDR3 length: 14 amino acids. The J segment lost 6 bases and the V segment lost 1 base, leaving 6 bases of the junction unmatched. From germline, CDR1 is MGHRA and CDR2 YSYEKL. In DNA form, the CDR3 reads TGCGCCAGCAGCCAAGTAGGACAGGAACGCGAGCAGTACTTC. This sequence encodes CASSQVGQEREQYF.

V usage is TRBV29-1 and J usage is TRBJ2-1; 9 bases are shared with TRBD2. This CDR3 comprises 13 residues. Trimming took 3 bases from V and 9 from J; bases not matched to a gene: 6. The germline V gene encodes CDR1 SQVTM and CDR2 ANQGSEA. CDR3 region: CSVEAGGPGEQFF. CDR3 coding DNA: TGCAGCGTTGAGGCGGGAGGGCCGGGTGAGCAGTTCTTC.

The chain has TRBV4-3 and TRBJ1-2; possible D gene TRBD1, 6 bases. V gave up 5 bases and J gave up 2 bases, with 9 bases separating them. Looked up from germline, CDR1 is LGHNA and CDR2 is YSLEER. This CDR3 is 13 amino acids long. CDR3 residues: CASSVTGNYGYTF. DNA of the CDR3: TGCGCCAGCAGCGTCACAGGGAACTATGGCTACACCTTC.

CDR3: CASSSTGTAYEQYF. As DNA, the CDR3 is TGTGCCAGCAGTTCCACCGGGACAGCCTACGAGCAGTACTTC. The chain employs TRBV27 and TRBJ2-7; 7 bases are shared with TRBD1. With V trimmed by 4 bases and J by 2 bases, 5 bases remained unmatched. Germline V gene data show CDR1 as MNHEY and CDR2 as SMNVEV (reference sequence). The CDR3 totals 14 residues.

V and J are TRBV30 and TRBJ1-1, with D perhaps matching TRBD1 (5 bases). This CDR3 spans 11 amino acids. The germline CDR1 and CDR2 sequences are GTSNPN and SVGIG (reference sequence). V was clipped by 4 bases and J by 8 bases, with 11 bases between them. CDR3 protein: CAWTAGGEAFF. DNA for the CDR3: TGTGCCTGGACCGCCGGGGGAGAAGCTTTCTTT.

The count of this clone is one. The chain uses TRBV9 and TRBJ1-1; D call uncertain. This CDR3 has 15 amino acids. V was pared by 4 bases and J by 1 base, with 14 bases between. The germline gives CDR1 SGDLS, CDR2 YYNGEE. CDR3 sequence reads: CASSPGGSGNTEAFF. CDR3 bases: TGTGCCAGCAGCCCAGGAGGGAGTGGGAACACTGAAGCTTTCTTT.